This TCR beta chain was captured in a study of metastatic and nonmetastatic thyroid tumors (dated by TCRdb to 2020 to 2021). In terms of the full investigation: Repertoires were compared across peripheral blood and tumor or nodule tissue samples from malignant and benign thyroid patients.

Before undergoing thyroid surgery, none of the patients had been given any kind of treatment. The study retrospectively analysed patient clinical samples collected from about 2012 to 2019 using T-cell receptor beta sequencing. Library method: PCR. The reads were generated on an Illumina HiSeq 4000. The TCR beta-chain CDR3 region of each patient was profiled by high-throughput sequencing. The authors processed their data as follows. A classifier to discriminate distant-metastatic papillary thyroid cancer patients was built from CDR3 differences across clinicopathological groups. The Shannon index was used to assess repertoire diversity, and the Morisita-Horn index was used to assess tumor-blood repertoire similarity. The public reads were quality trimmed at Q25 with fastp and then assembled into clones with MiXCR by TCRdb, keeping productive beta chains. These V and J calls are TCRdb output, not the study's own analysis. For this sample there are around 19,000 clones; more than 20% appear just once. 5.5% to 6.5% of the sample is taken by the ten largest.

Beyond this particular receptor, the publication reports: TCR beta diversity was reported as significantly higher in malignant tumors than in benign nodules, in both blood and tumor samples.

This clone appeared a few times. Which antigen it targets is not known. No base-level quality is on record; no much larger clone is a single base apart. The CDR3 goes from the cysteine to the phenylalanine over 16 residues. This entry keeps only the CDR3 DNA: 48 bases, framed from base 1. V is cut by 4 bases and J by 5 bases, and the space between the germline ends is 20 bases. The germline V gene sets CDR1 to ENHRY and CDR2 to SYGVKD. Recombination linked TRBV10-3 to TRBJ2-5, with a weak D call of TRBD2 (6 bases match). The receptor was isolated from a female donor with papillary thyroid cancer or a benign thyroid nodule (not recorded which). Some clones in this sample may be carry-over from other donors' samples. Specimen: tumor tissue. The nucleotides read TGTGCCATCAGTGGCGGGGATTATAATGGGCGCGAGACCCAGTACTTC. It translates as CAISGGDYNGRETQYF.